This T cell receptor (beta chain) derives from a study of blood T cell repertoires in COVID-19. Per the authors' pipeline: It was from reference gene primer amplification that nucleated cell counts were estimated. Method: immunoSEQ multiplex PCR; TCRdb's copy keeps in-frame clones and lacks some. V, J and clone size were drawn from that table, and D and trimming were deduced from the DNA. Of under 250,000 clones in the sample, around 84% are singletons; the top ten hold about 3.2%. The CDR3 is 16 residues long. V was cut by 4 bases and J by 2 bases, with 18 bases left in between. Germline V gives CDR1 SGHRS, CDR2 YFSETQ.

This chain connects TRBV5-1 to TRBJ2-5; TRBD2 is a possible D gene (5 bases). The clonotype was recovered from a woman aged 18 to 35 with acute or convalescent COVID-19. Sequencing was performed on peripheral blood. The CDR3 DNA is TGCGCCAGCAGCCCTCCGGTAGGCGGGCCGCAAGAGACCCAGTACTTC. Its translation is CASSPPVGGPQETQYF.